The clone carrying this TCR beta chain was observed a few times. Its cognate antigen is unknown. This sample is drawn from a study of beta chain features in type 1 diabetes. Trimming took 2 bases from V and 1 from J, leaving 7 bases between them. The CDR3 consists of 14 residues. Germline V CDR1 and CDR2: SGHDT, YYEEEE. Expressed TCRB transcripts were sequenced after all isolated RNA was converted to cDNA. TCRdb's table, derived via immunoSEQ multiplex PCR, lists solely in-frame clones and lacks some. The table shows 150,000 to 200,000 clones, with roughly 59% occurring only once. Findings and limits, study-wide: A moderate, significant TCRB CDR3 shortening appeared in type 1 diabetes across four CD4+ subsets. Individuals with type 1 diabetes displayed fewer insertions and more deletions at VDJ junctions. Shorter templates may be favored by PCR, equally so in patients and controls.

The receptor's source is a man aged 30 to 45 with type 1 diabetes. The specimen was naive CD4+ T cells from blood. The V and J genes are TRBV5-6 and TRBJ2-4; D might be TRBD1 (5 bases). CDR3 coding DNA: TGTGCCAGCAGCTTAGCAGGGGCCAAAAACATTCAGTACTTC. Protein: CASSLAGAKNIQYF. Full variable domain (missing parts from reference TRBV5-6 and TRBJ2-4): DAGVTQSPTHLIKTRGQQVTLRCSPKSGHDTVSWYQQALGQGPQFIFQYYEEEERQRGNFPDRFSGHQFPNYSSELNVNALLLGDSALYLCASSLAGAKNIQYFGAGTRLSVL.